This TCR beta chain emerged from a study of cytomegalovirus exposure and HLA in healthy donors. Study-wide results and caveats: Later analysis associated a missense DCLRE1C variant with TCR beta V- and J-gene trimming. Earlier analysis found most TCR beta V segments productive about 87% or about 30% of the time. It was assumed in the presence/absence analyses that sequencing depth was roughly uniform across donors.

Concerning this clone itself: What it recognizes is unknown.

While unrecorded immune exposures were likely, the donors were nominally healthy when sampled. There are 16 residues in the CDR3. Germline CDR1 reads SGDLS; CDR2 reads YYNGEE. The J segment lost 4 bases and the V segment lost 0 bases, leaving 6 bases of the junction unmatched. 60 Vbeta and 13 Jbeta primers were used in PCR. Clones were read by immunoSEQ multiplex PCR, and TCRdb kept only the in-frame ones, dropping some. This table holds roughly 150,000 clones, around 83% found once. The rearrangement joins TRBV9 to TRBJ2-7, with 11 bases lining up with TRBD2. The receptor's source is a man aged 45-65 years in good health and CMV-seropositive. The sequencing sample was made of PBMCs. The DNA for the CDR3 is TGTGCCAGCAGCGTAGATCTAGCGGGAGGATTTTACGAGCAGTACTTC. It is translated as CASSVDLAGGFYEQYF.